This T cell receptor (beta chain) was captured by sequencing in a study of T-cell memory formation after mild COVID-19. About the research overall: TCR clusters mostly belonged to single donors. Study outcomes and limitations: Day 15 to 85 contracting clones showed balanced CD4/CD8; day 15 to 37 expanders favored CD4+.

This clonotype was detected a few times. The antigen is undetermined. TCRdb reanalysed the 5' RACE reads using MiXCR and keeps one entry per CDR3 protein. The sample contains roughly 450,000 distinct CDR3 sequences, about a sixth of which appear only once. V gave up 0 bases and J gave up 5 bases; unmatched junction bases: 7. This CDR3 comprises 17 residues. Germline assignment: CDR1 MGHRA and CDR2 YSYEKL. This receptor was obtained from a man between 18 and 35 years old who had mild COVID-19 (a few samples of this study predate the infection). Cell type and time point are not known. The chain links TRBV4-1 to TRBJ2-1; 10 positions agree with TRBD2. Sequenced material: PBMCs or a T cell subset sorted from them (not recorded which). The CDR3 sequence is CASSQDPAGGLNNEQFF. The CDR3 DNA sequence: TGCGCCAGCAGCCAAGATCCAGCGGGGGGGCTTAACAATGAGCAGTTCTTC.